The rows below give T cell receptor beta chains drawn from one sample of a study of B cell selection in AIRE deficiency. TCRdb's table, derived via immunoSEQ multiplex PCR, lists solely in-frame clones and lacks some. Of roughly 22,000 clones in the sample, about 94% are singletons; the top ten hold around 2%. The sample was Tregs sorted from PBMCs. Receptor source: a human donor with AIRE deficiency. Both conserved end residues are part of each CDR3. Each record gives: J gene, V gene, clone size, D gene, CDR3 protein, CDR3 DNA. D genes are given only for firm matches. Clone sizes are given selectively: once, few, many, or a class where the clone is expanded.

TRBJ2-4	TRBV7-9	.	.	CASSFDREGNIQYF	TGTGCCAGCAGCTTCGACAGGGAGGGGAACATTCAGTACTTC
TRBJ1-4	TRBV13	.	.	CASSSHQGSEKLFF	TGTGCCAGCAGCTCTCATCAGGGATCGGAGAAACTGTTTTTT
TRBJ2-7	TRBV5-1	once	.	CASSLTGFTYEQYF	TGCGCCAGCAGTTTGACAGGCTTTACCTACGAGCAGTACTTC
TRBJ2-2	TRBV28	.	TRBD2	CASSLLSGRVGIGELFF	TGTGCCAGCAGTTTACTTTCCGGGAGGGTCGGGATCGGGGAGCTGTTTTTT
TRBJ1-3	TRBV6-4	.	TRBD1	CASSDSTLGQGVYGGNTIYF	TGTGCCAGCAGTGACTCGACCCTGGGACAGGGGGTGTATGGGGGAAACACCATATATTTT
TRBJ2-5	TRBV4-2	.	TRBD2	CASSQDPGGLAAETQYF	TGTGCCAGCAGCCAAGATCCGGGGGGACTAGCGGCAGAGACCCAGTACTTC
TRBJ1-3	TRBV28	.	.	CASSLEGYTIYF	TGTGCCAGCAGTTTGGAGGGATACACCATATATTTT
TRBJ1-3	TRBV7-9	few	.	CASSPSRTVSGNTIYF	TGTGCCAGCAGCCCTAGCCGGACAGTCTCTGGAAACACCATATATTTT
TRBJ2-1	TRBV5-6	.	.	CASTPSPGGNEQFF	TGTGCCAGCACTCCTTCGCCTGGGGGCAATGAGCAGTTCTTC
TRBJ2-1	TRBV5-1	.	TRBD1	CASSLETGGFSDEQFF	TGCGCCAGCAGCTTGGAGACAGGGGGGTTCAGCGATGAGCAGTTCTTC
TRBJ2-1	TRBV6-6	once	.	CASSYSGGYPYNEQFF	TGTGCCAGCAGTTATTCTGGGGGCTACCCCTACAATGAGCAGTTCTTC
TRBJ2-1	TRBV10-2	.	TRBD2	CASSVAGTMNNEQFF	TGCGCCAGCAGTGTGGCCGGGACTATGAACAATGAGCAGTTCTTC
TRBJ2-1	TRBV6-6	.	.	CASSYSRGTYNEQFF	TGTGCCAGCAGTTACTCGCGGGGTACCTACAATGAGCAGTTCTTC
TRBJ2-5	TRBV6-5	.	TRBD1	CASQRQGQEAQYF	TGTGCCAGCCAGAGACAGGGGCAAGAGGCCCAGTACTTC
TRBJ2-3	TRBV2	.	TRBD1	CAGTGTGPDTQYF	TGTGCCGGAACCGGGACAGGTCCAGATACGCAGTATTTT
TRBJ2-7	TRBV7-2	.	TRBD2	CASSLRTSGRPYEQYF	TGTGCCAGCAGCTTAAGGACTAGCGGGAGGCCGTACGAGCAGTACTTC
TRBJ2-5	TRBV5-1	.	TRBD1	CASSPVGQGQETQYF	TGCGCCAGCAGCCCGGTAGGACAGGGACAAGAGACCCAGTACTTC
TRBJ1-4	TRBV6-5	.	TRBD1	CASRRTGGGEKLFF	TGTGCCAGCAGACGTACAGGGGGCGGTGAAAAACTGTTTTTT
TRBJ2-6	TRBV7-2	.	TRBD1	CASSNPTGGTGANVLTF	TGTGCCAGCAGCAACCCGACAGGGGGTACTGGGGCCAACGTCCTGACTTTC
TRBJ2-7	TRBV7-2	once	TRBD2	CASSFRAGGPVYEQYF	TGTGCCAGCAGCTTTCGGGCGGGAGGGCCGGTGTACGAGCAGTACTTC
TRBJ2-5	TRBV6-6	.	TRBD1	CASSSSPGTGPGTQYF	TGTGCCAGCAGTTCCTCTCCCGGGACAGGCCCTGGGACCCAGTACTTC
TRBJ1-3	TRBV2	once	TRBD1	CASSGFAGTVFGNTIYF	TGTGCCAGCAGTGGCTTTGCAGGGACAGTCTTTGGAAACACCATATATTTT
TRBJ2-1	TRBV18	.	.	CASSRGPSPRSYNEQFF	TGTGCCAGCTCACGGGGACCTTCCCCCCGCTCCTACAATGAGCAGTTCTTC
TRBJ2-5	TRBV9	.	TRBD1	CASSQGQGGETQYF	TGTGCCAGCAGCCAAGGACAGGGCGGGGAGACCCAGTACTTC
TRBJ2-3	TRBV9	.	.	CASSVYVGTDTQYF	TGTGCCAGCAGCGTATACGTCGGCACAGATACGCAGTATTTT
TRBJ2-2	TRBV28	.	.	CASSLFRDGTTGELFF	TGTGCCAGCAGTTTGTTTCGGGACGGGACCACCGGGGAGCTGTTTTTT
TRBJ1-5	TRBV7-2	.	.	CASSLSSAVSQPQHF	TGTGCCAGCAGCTTATCATCCGCAGTTTCTCAGCCCCAGCATTTT
TRBJ2-3	TRBV5-5	.	.	CASSLLSRTSTDTQYF	TGTGCCAGCAGCCTGTTGTCCCGGACCAGCACAGATACGCAGTATTTT
TRBJ2-7	TRBV28	.	TRBD2	CASRYQGLASTYEQYF	TGTGCCAGCAGGTACCAGGGACTAGCCAGTACCTACGAGCAGTACTTC
TRBJ2-3	TRBV14	.	.	CASSQDWHLGTDTQYF	TGTGCCAGCAGCCAAGATTGGCATTTGGGGACAGATACGCAGTATTTT